One and the same sample provided the 25 T cell receptor beta chains below, sequenced in a study of blood T cell repertoires in COVID-19. Here immunoSEQ multiplex PCR was the method, and the copy in TCRdb shows in-frame clones only, minus some. The repertoire holds a few hundred thousand clones, roughly 83% seen once, with 1.5% to 2% in the top ten. The sequencing sample was made of peripheral blood. The origin of the receptors is a woman in her fifties or sixties with acute or convalescent COVID-19.

The gene calls are TRBV6-1 and TRBJ1-5; perhaps TRBD1 as D (6 bases). Germline CDR1 and CDR2: MNHNS and SASEGT. V lost 3 bases and J lost 8, with 8 bases in between. The CDR3 loop spans 12 amino acids. The CDR3: CASSDGGEPQHF. In DNA, the CDR3 is TGTGCCAGCAGTGATGGGGGCGAGCCCCAGCATTTT.

V is TRBV18 and J is TRBJ1-2; weak D call: TRBD1 (6 bases). Germline CDR1 is KGHSH and CDR2 is LQKENI. The CDR3 spans 14 residues. Trimming cost V 0 bases and J 4 bases, with 9 bases left between them. The CDR3 sequence: CASSPPGRGYGYTF. CDR3 nucleotides: TGTGCCAGCTCACCACCGGGCAGGGGCTATGGCTACACCTTC.

J is TRBJ2-7 and V is TRBV30; D ambiguous. CDR3 size: 13 residues. Trimming removed 0 bases at V and 3 bases at J, with 9 bases between. From germline, CDR1 is GTSNPN and CDR2 SVGIG (reference sequence). CDR3 in DNA: TGTGCCTGGAGTGTTTCCCCCCTCTACGAGCAGTACTTC. The encoded protein is CAWSVSPLYEQYF.

This sequence joins TRBV28 and TRBJ2-1; unclear D gene. This CDR3 region has 12 residues. Trimming took off 6 bases at V and 9 bases at J, with 12 bases between the two ends. Germline-derived CDR1 and CDR2 are MDHEN and SYDVKM. CDR3 protein: CASRRKLLEQFF. CDR3 DNA: TGTGCCAGCAGACGAAAGTTACTTGAGCAGTTCTTC. The variable domain in full, completed from reference TRBV28 and TRBJ2-1, reads DVKVTQSSRYLVKRTGEKVFLECVQDMDHENMFWYRQDPGLGLRLIYFSYDVKMKEKGDIPEGYSVSREKKERFSLILESASTNQTSMYLCASRRKLLEQFFGPGTRLTVL.

The chain carries TRBV5-6 and TRBJ1-5; D might be TRBD1 (5 bases). The CDR3 is 15 amino acids. Germline CDR1 reads SGHDT; CDR2 reads YYEEEE. V lost 1 base and J lost 2, with 10 bases in between. DNA for the CDR3: TGTGCCAGCAGCTTGACAGGTTTGGGCAATCAGCCCCAGCATTTT. Encoded protein: CASSLTGLGNQPQHF.

The rearrangement links TRBV7-2 to TRBJ2-7; the match to TRBD2 covers 9 bases. J lost 2 bases, V lost 0 bases, and 5 bases had no gene match. Germline lookup yields CDR1 SGHTA and CDR2 FQGNSA. This CDR3 comprises 16 residues. For the CDR3, the DNA is TGTGCCAGCAGCTTAGCGTGGGGCGGGAGGGCCTACGAGCAGTACTTC. Amino acid sequence: CASSLAWGGRAYEQYF.

V is TRBV4-3 and J is TRBJ2-2; 7 positions match TRBD1. The length of the CDR3 is 16 residues. Per germline, CDR1 LGHNA and CDR2 YSLEER. J lost 0 bases, V lost 3 bases, and 4 bases had no gene match. The CDR3 DNA reads as TGCGCCAGCAGCCAGACAGGGCTCTCGAACACCGGGGAGCTGTTTTTT. As protein: CASSQTGLSNTGELFF.

The chain couples TRBV27 to TRBJ2-2; possibly TRBD2 for D (7 bases). Germline V gene lookup returns CDR1 MNHEY and CDR2 SMNVEV (reference sequence). V was clipped by 5 bases and J by 2 bases, with 18 bases between them. The CDR3 consists of 17 residues. CDR3 amino acids: CASSKEGEGGNTGELFF. For the CDR3, the DNA is TGTGCCAGCAGTAAGGAGGGGGAGGGTGGAAACACCGGGGAGCTGTTTTTT.

The rearrangement links TRBV5-1 to TRBJ1-4, with D possibly TRBD1 on 6 matching bases. The CDR3 covers 14 residues. Germline CDR1 and CDR2: SGHRS and YFSETQ. The V and J ends lost 7 bases and 3 bases respectively, with 13 bases between them. CDR3 bases: TGCGCCAGCGCCGGCGGGGGCCCTAATGAAAAACTGTTTTTT. Translated, it gives CASAGGGPNEKLFF.

This chain joins TRBV18 and TRBJ2-1; a weak D match, TRBD1 (6 bases). The V and J ends lost 3 bases and 6 bases respectively, with 18 bases between them. The CDR3 covers 16 residues. CDR1 and CDR2 from the germline V gene are KGHSH and LQKENI. CDR3 bases: TGTGCCAGCTCACCCGTAAACCCCCAACAGGGCAATGAGCAGTTCTTC. Translated: CASSPVNPQQGNEQFF.

The chain recombines TRBV24-1 with TRBJ2-1, with 13 bases matching TRBD2. Germline CDR1 and CDR2: KGHDR and SFDVKD. The CDR3 runs 15 residues. Losses at the gene ends were 4 bases for V and 14 bases for J; bases not matched to a gene: 10. This CDR3 reads CATSDITSGRAVEFF. For the CDR3, the DNA is TGTGCCACCAGTGACATCACTAGCGGGAGGGCAGTTGAGTTCTTC.

The V call is TRBV6-4, the J call TRBJ2-7; possibly TRBD2 for D (6 bases). The CDR3 totals 17 residues. Trimming cost V 2 bases and J 1 base, with 18 bases left between them. Germline V gene data show CDR1 as MRHNA and CDR2 as SNTAGT. The CDR3 bases are TGTGCCAGCAGTGACCCGTTGGCCGCGGCGGGATCCTACGAGCAGTACTTC. Its translation: CASSDPLAAAGSYEQYF.

Concerning this clone itself: The junction differs from germline at one of its ends, possibly a read error. This chain links TRBV7-3 with TRBJ2-7, with D possibly matching TRBD1 (6 bases). CDR1 is SGHTA and CDR2 is FQGTGA in the germline V gene. There are 14 residues in the CDR3. DNA for the CDR3: TGTGCCAGCAGCCTAACCCGGGACACTCACGAGCAGTACTTC. This codes for CASSLTRDTHEQYF.

The chain uses TRBV7-9 and TRBJ2-5; 12 nucleotides align to TRBD2. CDR3 length: 15 residues. The ends lost 5 bases at V and 5 bases at J; junction bases unmatched: 6. CDR1 is SEHNR, CDR2 FQNEAQ, per germline (reference sequence). This CDR3 is CASSPLAGGGETQYF. DNA for the CDR3: TGTGCCAGCAGCCCGCTAGCGGGAGGGGGGGAGACCCAGTACTTC.

This clone was observed a single time. J is TRBJ2-7 and V is TRBV28; no clear D. Germline V gene data show CDR1 as MDHEN and CDR2 as SYDVKM. Between the trimmed V and J ends, which lost 0 bases and 4 bases, there was a span of 10 bases. The CDR3 length is 14 residues. CDR3 loop: CASSLWRHSYEQYF. The CDR3 DNA follows: TGTGCCAGCAGTTTATGGCGACACTCTTACGAGCAGTACTTC.

This sequence joins TRBV28 and TRBJ2-3; no clear D. The CDR3 extends over 13 amino acids. Germline-derived CDR1 and CDR2 are MDHEN and SYDVKM. V lost 2 bases and J 1 base, leaving 4 bases between the germline ends. CDR3: CASSLIGTDTQYF. CDR3 nucleotide sequence: TGTGCCAGCAGTTTAATCGGCACAGATACGCAGTATTTT.

CDR3: CASSPTRVIGTQYF. In nucleotides, the CDR3 is TGTGCCAGCAGCCCGACCCGGGTAATTGGGACCCAGTACTTC. J is TRBJ2-5 and V is TRBV7-6, with D unresolved. Per germline, CDR1 SGHVS and CDR2 FNYEAQ. V was trimmed by 5 bases and J by 7 bases, leaving 17 bases between them. The CDR3 is made up of 14 amino acids.

The genes are TRBV30 and TRBJ1-3; D is perhaps TRBD1 (6 bases). This CDR3 contains 18 residues. With 0 bases removed from V and 3 bases from J, the gap between germline ends came to 21 bases. CDR1 and CDR2 (germline): GTSNPN, SVGIG (reference sequence). The CDR3 reads CAWSVLAQGGPNGNTIYF. The CDR3 bases are TGTGCCTGGAGTGTACTGGCACAGGGCGGTCCTAATGGAAACACCATATATTTT.

The chain has TRBV7-9 and TRBJ1-1; 8 positions agree with TRBD1. The CDR3 totals 14 residues. From germline, CDR1 is SEHNR and CDR2 FQNEAQ (reference sequence). The junction had 5 bases not matched to a gene; V was cut back by 3 bases and J by 5 bases. CDR3 amino acids: CASSFADRATEAFF. The CDR3 DNA reads TGTGCCAGCAGCTTCGCGGACAGGGCTACTGAAGCTTTCTTT.

This rearrangement joins TRBV28 to TRBJ2-7; the match to TRBD2 covers 7 bases. This CDR3 has 12 residues. Germline CDR1 is MDHEN and CDR2 is SYDVKM. Trimming at V came to 6 bases and at J to 7 bases, leaving 6 bases not matched to a gene. DNA of the CDR3: TGTGCCAGCAGATTCGGGGGGAGGGAGCAGTACTTC. Translating it yields CASRFGGREQYF.

The chain joins TRBV7-8 to TRBJ2-7; D gene uncertain. Germline loops: CDR1 SGHVS, CDR2 FQNEAQ. The CDR3 consists of 11 residues. The ends were cut back, 5 bases at V and 6 bases at J, with 8 bases in the middle. The CDR3 spells CASSPASEQYF. The CDR3 nucleotides read TGTGCCAGCAGCCCAGCGAGCGAGCAGTACTTC.

The V call is TRBV4-2, the J call TRBJ2-2; 8 bases line up with TRBD1. The CDR3 length is 17 residues. CDR1 and CDR2 (germline): LGHNA, YNFKEQ. After removal of 3 bases from V and 4 bases from J, the junction contained 10 bases not matched to a gene. CDR3 loop: CASSHQGAIRSTGELFF. The CDR3, as DNA: TGTGCCAGCAGCCATCAGGGGGCGATAAGGTCCACCGGGGAGCTGTTTTTT.

This sequence joins TRBV10-3 and TRBJ1-5; the match to TRBD1 covers 7 bases. CDR3 length: 14 residues. The germline V gene encodes CDR1 ENHRY and CDR2 SYGVKD. After removal of 10 bases from V and 4 bases from J, the junction contained 10 bases not matched to a gene. The CDR3 coding sequence is TGTGCCACCGCTCCGGGACAGAATAATCAGCCCCAGCATTTT. It specifies CATAPGQNNQPQHF.

The count of this clone is one. The chain uses TRBV6-5 and TRBJ1-5; 9 nucleotides align to TRBD1. Germline lookup yields CDR1 MNHEY and CDR2 SVGAGI. The length of the CDR3 is 14 residues. The V gene end was trimmed by 7 bases and the J gene end by 10 bases; junction bases not matched to a gene: 11. Here the CDR3 DNA reads TGTGCCAGCAATGCCGGGACAGGGCCATTTCCCCAGCATTTT. This encodes CASNAGTGPFPQHF.

The chain carries TRBV18 and TRBJ1-5; D might be TRBD1 (5 bases). The CDR3 contains 14 residues. Trimming removed 1 base from V and 5 bases from J, with 9 bases in between. Germline V gene lookup returns CDR1 KGHSH and CDR2 LQKENI. The CDR3 DNA reads as TGTGCCAGCTCACCACGGGGGGAGCATCAGCCCCAGCATTTT. It yields the protein CASSPRGEHQPQHF.